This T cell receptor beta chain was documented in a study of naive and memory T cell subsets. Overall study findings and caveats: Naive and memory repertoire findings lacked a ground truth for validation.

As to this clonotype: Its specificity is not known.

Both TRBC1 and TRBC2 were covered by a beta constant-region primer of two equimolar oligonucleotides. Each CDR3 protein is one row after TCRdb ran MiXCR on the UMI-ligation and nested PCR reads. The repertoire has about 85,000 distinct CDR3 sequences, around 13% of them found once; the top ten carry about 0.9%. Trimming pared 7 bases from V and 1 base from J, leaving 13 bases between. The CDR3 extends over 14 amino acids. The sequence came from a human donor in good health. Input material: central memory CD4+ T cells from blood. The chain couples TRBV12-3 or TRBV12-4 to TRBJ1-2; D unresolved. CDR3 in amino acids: CASTLHVNNYGYTF. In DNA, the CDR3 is TGTGCCAGCACGTTACACGTGAATAACTATGGCTACACCTTC.